The text below deals with one TCR beta chain. The antigen is undetermined. This entry belongs to a study of post-analysis software for immune sequencing data. The CDR3 has 16 residues. Germline V gene sequence: CDR1 SEHNR, CDR2 FQNEAQ (reference sequence). Germline trimming cut 5 bases from V and 6 bases from J; bases unmatched to any gene: 9. The TCR beta cDNA libraries contained unique molecular identifiers. Around 500,000 cDNA molecules were recovered from an input of about 0.9 to 10 million T cells. TCRdb processed the PCR reads anew with MiXCR; each CDR3 protein has one entry. The repertoire holds roughly 670,000 distinct CDR3 sequences, 55% to 60% seen once, with approximately 10% in the top ten. Study-wide points: Samples prepared in the same batch strongly co-clustered by F measure. Comparison of patients with controls showed about 5 TRBV segments more frequent in patients, TRBV5-6, TRBV5-1 and TRBV20-1 among them. Relative to controls, patients with multiple sclerosis showed significantly lower normalized Chao1 diversity.

The receptor comes from a girl aged 2 to 10 with multiple sclerosis. Sequenced sample: blood. V gene TRBV7-9 combines with J gene TRBJ1-6, with 8 positions matching TRBD1. CDR3 sequence reads: CASSLGQDGINSPLHF. In nucleotides, the CDR3 is TGTGCCAGCAGCCTGGGACAGGATGGGATTAATTCACCCCTCCACTTT. Looking up the rest from reference TRBV7-9 and TRBJ1-6 gives the full variable domain: DTGVSQNPRHKITKRGQNVTFRCDPISEHNRLYWYRQTLGQGPEFLTYFQNEAQLEKSRLLSDRFSAERPKGSFSTLEIQRTEQGDSAMYLCASSLGQDGINSPLHFGNGTRLTVT.